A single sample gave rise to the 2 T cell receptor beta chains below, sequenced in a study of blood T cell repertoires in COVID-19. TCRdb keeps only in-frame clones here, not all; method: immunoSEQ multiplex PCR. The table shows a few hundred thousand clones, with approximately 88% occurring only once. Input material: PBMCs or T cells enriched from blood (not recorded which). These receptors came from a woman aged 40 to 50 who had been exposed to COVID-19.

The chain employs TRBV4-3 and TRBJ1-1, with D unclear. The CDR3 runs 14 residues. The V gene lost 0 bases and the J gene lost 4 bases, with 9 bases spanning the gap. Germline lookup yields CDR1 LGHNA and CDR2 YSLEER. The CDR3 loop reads CASSQDPRGTEAFF. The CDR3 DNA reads TGCGCCAGCAGCCAAGATCCCCGGGGCACTGAAGCTTTCTTT.

The CDR3 protein is CAWSVLFGPQHF. The CDR3 DNA reads as TGTGCCTGGAGTGTACTTTTCGGGCCCCAGCATTTT. The chain uses TRBV30 and TRBJ1-5, with unresolved D. V shed 0 bases and J shed 9 bases, with 9 bases lying between them. The CDR3 totals 12 residues. CDR1 is GTSNPN and CDR2 is SVGIG in the germline V gene (reference sequence).